Detailed here is one T cell receptor beta chain. Its antigen remains unidentified. No much larger clonotype is one base removed from it; base qualities were not supplied. Participants in the prospective study were enrolled through a virtual design, were aged roughly 18 to 90 years, and lived in roughly 24 United States geographic areas. Cohort assignment in the prospective study relied on participant-reported clinical history from a screening survey and a study questionnaire. For ImmuneRACE Cohort 3, a participant was defined as recovered based on two consecutive negative NP/OP PCR tests, clearance by a healthcare professional, or resolution of symptoms. Each participant in the prospective study had whole blood, serum and a nasopharyngeal or oropharyngeal swab collected by mobile phlebotomists. Over an approximately 2-month period, participants in the prospective study had the option of providing additional blood draws and questionnaires. Before DNA extraction, prospective study blood samples were shipped either frozen or at room temperature.

This record belongs to a study of blood T cell repertoires in COVID-19 (dated by TCRdb to 2020 to 2022). Looking at the study overall: The collaborator samples originated in the United States, Italy and Spain and spanned the acute and convalescent phases of COVID-19. Samples came from the ongoing ImmuneRACE study (first 160 participants) plus 1,254 subjects from 6 global collaborators. The sample metadata nearly always contained a de-identified subject ID, COVID-19 status, age in years and sex. The repertoires were released in a freely available public database intended as a resource for research on the immune response to SARS-CoV-2. Where available, HLA class I and class II types were obtained from metadata supplied by the sample provider rather than from assay-based typing. The dataset comprised deeply sampled blood TCRbeta repertoires from subjects exposed to, actively infected with, or recovered from COVID-19. The prospective study material was composed of cDNA or gDNA derived from T cells, B-cell-depleted T cells, or PBMCs.

What the study reported, not specific to this receptor: The quantity of clinical and demographic metadata differed by source and by participant and was supplied without curation.

TCRbeta CDR3 regions were amplified from genomic DNA using the immunoSEQ Assay, a bias-controlled multiplex PCR. For the original study's pipeline: The number of nucleated cells in each sample was estimated by amplification of reference gene primers within the assay. Sequence reads were collapsed and filtered to measure the absolute abundance of every unique TCRbeta CDR3 rearrangement. For each sample, productive Simpson clonality was calculated as the square root of Simpson's diversity index across productive rearrangements. As stored in TCRdb, this immuneACCESS dataset retains in-frame rearrangements with V and J assigned. A fraction of the clones does not appear; measured against another copy, unresolved V genes explain less than half of the discrepancy, and the remainder lacks a known reason. V and J calls plus clone size are reproduced from that table; the DNA served to infer D and trimming. The sample data list hundreds of thousands of clones, and 75% to 90% of these were observed just once. The top ten hold more than 0.95% of the sample.

This clonotype originated in a man aged 25-40 years who had recovered from COVID-19. The sequenced material came from PBMCs or T cells enriched from blood (not recorded which).

The DNA sequence is given as TGTGCCAGCAGCTTAGGGGCGGGACCCTACGAGCAGTACTTC. This codes for CASSLGAGPYEQYF. The sequence is built from TRBV7-8 and TRBJ2-7; D gene: possibly TRBD2, on 6 matching bases. The CDR3 runs 14 amino acids, cysteine and phenylalanine included. The retained sequence is limited to the CDR3, 42 bases, with the frame set at the first base. Per the germline V gene, SGHVS is the CDR1 and FQNEAQ is the CDR2. At the junction V is shortened by 1 base and J by 2 bases, with 9 bases in between.